Listed below are T cell receptor beta chains from one sample, sequenced in a study of cytomegalovirus exposure and HLA in healthy donors. Repertoires were generated with immunoSEQ multiplex PCR, while TCRdb's copy carries only in-frame clones and drops some. The profile shows some 43,000 clones, 80% to 95% of them singletons. Sequencing was performed on PBMCs. These receptors were obtained from a man aged 18 to 35 in good health and CMV-seronegative. CDR3s include the opening cysteine and the closing phenylalanine or tryptophan. A D gene is named only where the DNA matches it firmly. Expanded clones are given a class, and other clones once, few, many or no size at all.

J gene	V gene	clone size	D gene	CDR3 DNA	CDR3 protein
TRBJ2-2	TRBV25-1	-	-	TGTGCCAGCAGTGCCAGGGGTACCGGGGAGCTGTTTTTT	CASSARGTGELFF
TRBJ2-5	TRBV23-1	-	-	TGCGCCAGCAGTCACCGCGGGGTCGAGACCCAGTACTTC	CASSHRGVETQYF
TRBJ2-1	TRBV5-1	-	-	TGCGCCAGCAGCCTGGGGACTCGCAGCCGCTCCTACAATGAGCAGTTCTTC	CASSLGTRSRSYNEQFF
TRBJ2-7	TRBV6-1	-	TRBD1	TGTGCCAGCAGTGAAGGCGGGACAGGGGCCTACGAGCAGTACTTC	CASSEGGTGAYEQYF
TRBJ1-6	TRBV6-5	-	-	TGTGCCAGCAGTCACAGGGAGCCGAATTCACCCCTCCACTTT	CASSHREPNSPLHF
TRBJ1-1	TRBV4-1	-	-	TGCGCCAGCAGCCAAGTTTCCTTGAGCACTGAAGCTTTCTTT	CASSQVSLSTEAFF
TRBJ2-7	TRBV6-1	-	TRBD1	TGTGCCAGCAGTCCGACAGGGGGCGAGCAGTACTTC	CASSPTGGEQYF
TRBJ2-3	TRBV7-6	-	TRBD2	TGTGCCAGCAGCTTGGGGACTAGCGGGAACACAGATACGCAGTATTTT	CASSLGTSGNTDTQYF
TRBJ2-7	TRBV28	-	-	TGTGCCAGCAGTTTTGGCAGGAACTACGAGCAGTACTTC	CASSFGRNYEQYF
TRBJ2-7	TRBV4-1	-	TRBD1	TGCGCCAGCAGCCCCCGCGACAGGGCCTACGAGCAGTACTTC	CASSPRDRAYEQYF
TRBJ2-1	TRBV4-2	-	-	TGTGCCAGCAGCCAAGGTGCGCTTCTTGAGCAGTTCTTC	CASSQGALLEQFF
TRBJ2-7	TRBV6-9	-	-	TGTGCCAGCAGCCCGACGGGGACTTCTCACTACGAGCAGTACTTC	CASSPTGTSHYEQYF
TRBJ2-1	TRBV19	-	TRBD1	TGTGCCAGTAGTTCCGGGACAGGGTTAATTGAGCAGTTCTTC	CASSSGTGLIEQFF
TRBJ1-1	TRBV15	-	-	TGTGCCACCAGCAGAGATTACAGGGTAGGCGCTGAAGCTTTCTTT	CATSRDYRVGAEAFF
TRBJ2-2	TRBV7-3	-	-	TGTGCCAGCAGCCCCTCCGGCACCGGGGAGCTGTTTTTT	CASSPSGTGELFF
TRBJ1-4	TRBV27	once	TRBD1	TGTGCCAGCAGGACACAGGGGGAGCATGAAAAACTGTTTTTT	CASRTQGEHEKLFF
TRBJ1-1	TRBV6-1	-	TRBD1	TGTGCCAGCAGCGTACAGGGGTCGAACACTGAAGCTTTCTTT	CASSVQGSNTEAFF
TRBJ2-4	TRBV7-2	-	TRBD2	TGTGCCAGCAGCTCGGGACTAGCGGGAGGTTCGAACATTCAGTACTTC	CASSSGLAGGSNIQYF
TRBJ1-1	TRBV7-2	-	-	TGTGCCAGCAGCCTCAGGGGGAACACTGAAGCTTTCTTT	CASSLRGNTEAFF
TRBJ2-2	TRBV28	-	-	TGTGCCAGCAGTTTAGCGCCCAGGGTGGGAGGGGAGCTGTTTTTT	CASSLAPRVGGELFF
TRBJ1-1	TRBV19	-	-	TGTGCCAGTAGTATAAGGGGGTCACTGAACACTGAAGCTTTCTTT	CASSIRGSLNTEAFF
TRBJ2-7	TRBV5-5	-	TRBD2	TGTGCCAGCAGCTTTGCGGGGGGTTCCTACGAGCAGTACTTC	CASSFAGGSYEQYF
TRBJ2-6	TRBV28	few	-	TGTGCCAGCAGTTTAGGCTTGGACAGTACTGGGGCCAACGTCCTGACTTTC	CASSLGLDSTGANVLTF
TRBJ2-7	TRBV11-2	-	-	TGTGCCAGCAGCTTAGATGGGGGGGGGCCGAGCGAGCAGTACTTC	CASSLDGGGPSEQYF
TRBJ2-2	TRBV6-1	-	-	TGTGCCAGCAGTGTACAACCTGCGAACACCGGGGAGCTGTTTTTT	CASSVQPANTGELFF
TRBJ2-7	TRBV19	-	-	TGTGCCAGTAGTATGTCGACCTTCCTCGGGGACGAGCAGTACTTC	CASSMSTFLGDEQYF
TRBJ1-1	TRBV5-1	-	-	TGCGCCAGCAGCCCGACAACAGGGATGCCCATGAACACTGAAGCTTTCTTT	CASSPTTGMPMNTEAFF
TRBJ2-5	TRBV9	-	TRBD2	TGTGCCAGCAGCAAGGGAAATAGCGGGGGGGAAGAGACCCAGTACTTC	CASSKGNSGGEETQYF
TRBJ2-2	TRBV6-1	-	TRBD2	TGTGCCAGCAGTGAAGCGCGTAGGTGGAGACTAGCGGGGAACACCGGGGAGCTGTTTTTT	CASSEARRWRLAGNTGELFF
TRBJ1-6	TRBV4-1	-	-	TGCGCCAGCAGCCAAGTCGGTAGGACAGTCAATTCACCCCTCCACTTT	CASSQVGRTVNSPLHF
TRBJ1-5	TRBV6-1	-	-	TGTGCCAGCAGTTTCCTGACGGGTAGCAATCAGCCCCAGCATTTT	CASSFLTGSNQPQHF
TRBJ2-5	TRBV7-3	-	TRBD1	TGTGCCAGCAGCAAAGGGACAGGAAATCAAGAGACCCAGTACTTC	CASSKGTGNQETQYF
TRBJ2-1	TRBV19	-	-	TGTGCCAGTAGTTTGGTGGGAGGTGTTTATGAGCAGTTCTTC	CASSLVGGVYEQFF
TRBJ2-7	TRBV11-2	-	-	TGTGCCAGCAGCTTCGGACAGCTAAACGAGCAGTACTTC	CASSFGQLNEQYF
TRBJ2-5	TRBV13	-	TRBD2	TGTGCCAGCAGCTTAGCGGGAGGCGACCAAGAGACCCAGTACTTC	CASSLAGGDQETQYF
TRBJ1-5	TRBV19	-	-	TGTGCCAGTAGTCCCAGCGGTCCCTCTTGGGGTAGCAATCAGCCCCAGCATTTT	CASSPSGPSWGSNQPQHF
TRBJ1-4	TRBV7-2	-	TRBD1	TGTGCCAGCAGCTTCGGGACAGGGGAAGGTGAAAAACTGTTTTTT	CASSFGTGEGEKLFF
TRBJ2-1	TRBV5-1	-	TRBD1	TGCGCCAGCAGCTTGGGACAGGGCACGTACAATGAGCAGTTCTTC	CASSLGQGTYNEQFF
TRBJ1-5	TRBV19	-	TRBD1	TGTGCCAGTAGTATCAGGACAGGGGGCTTCAATCAGCCCCAGCATTTT	CASSIRTGGFNQPQHF
TRBJ2-5	TRBV10-3	-	TRBD1	TGTGCCATCAGTCCCGGGACAGTTGAAGAGACCCAGTACTTC	CAISPGTVEETQYF
TRBJ2-1	TRBV7-3	-	TRBD2	TGTGCCAGCAGTACCATCGCTAGGGGACTTCCCGGGGGGTTCTACAATGAGCAGTTCTTC	CASSTIARGLPGGFYNEQFF
TRBJ2-5	TRBV29-1	-	TRBD1	TGCAGCGTCTCTGGGACAGGGCGATCGGAGACCCAGTACTTC	CSVSGTGRSETQYF